Listed below are T cell receptor beta chains from one sample, sequenced in a study of PD-1 blockade in classical Hodgkin lymphoma. Sequencing used immunoSEQ multiplex PCR; TCRdb keeps in-frame clones, though not all of them. The table includes around 29,000 clones, roughly 90% detected once. The sequenced sample consisted of CD4+ T cells from blood. These receptors all come from a human donor with classical Hodgkin lymphoma. CDR3s include the opening cysteine and the closing phenylalanine or tryptophan. The D gene is left open where the match is weak. Clone size is given for some rows only: seen once, a few or many times, or a class if the clone is expanded.

clone size: NA
D gene: NA
V gene: TRBV29-1
J gene: TRBJ1-1
CDR3 protein: CSVRQQGSGTEAFF
CDR3 DNA: TGCAGCGTGCGACAACAGGGTTCGGGCACTGAAGCTTTCTTT

clone size: few
D gene: TRBD1
V gene: TRBV5-1
J gene: TRBJ1-5
CDR3 protein: CASSFTGDQPQHF
CDR3 DNA: TGCGCCAGCAGCTTTACAGGGGATCAGCCCCAGCATTTT

clone size: NA
D gene: NA
V gene: TRBV9
J gene: TRBJ1-4
CDR3 protein: CASSGGEGQINEKLFF
CDR3 DNA: TGTGCCAGCAGCGGAGGAGAGGGTCAGATTAATGAAAAACTGTTTTTT

clone size: NA
D gene: NA
V gene: TRBV6-5
J gene: TRBJ1-5
CDR3 protein: CASSYSAGRNQPQHF
CDR3 DNA: TGTGCCAGCAGTTACTCGGCAGGACGCAATCAGCCCCAGCATTTT

clone size: NA
D gene: TRBD2
V gene: TRBV5-1
J gene: TRBJ2-5
CDR3 protein: CASSPGLAGGSRETQYF
CDR3 DNA: TGCGCCAGCAGCCCGGGACTAGCGGGAGGGTCGAGAGAGACCCAGTACTTC

clone size: NA
D gene: NA
V gene: TRBV9
J gene: TRBJ2-2
CDR3 protein: CASSVREIGELFF
CDR3 DNA: TGTGCCAGCAGTGTCCGGGAAATCGGGGAGCTGTTTTTT

clone size: NA
D gene: NA
V gene: TRBV5-6
J gene: TRBJ2-3
CDR3 protein: CASSSPDYTDTQYF
CDR3 DNA: TGTGCCAGCAGCTCCCCGGACTACACAGATACGCAGTATTTT

clone size: once
D gene: NA
V gene: TRBV28
J gene: TRBJ2-7
CDR3 protein: CASRRSGSYEQYF
CDR3 DNA: TGTGCCAGCAGAAGATCCGGGAGCTACGAGCAGTACTTC

clone size: NA
D gene: NA
V gene: TRBV9
J gene: TRBJ2-2
CDR3 protein: CASSAPSPGELFF
CDR3 DNA: TGTGCCAGCAGCGCCCCCTCCCCCGGGGAGCTGTTTTTT

clone size: NA
D gene: TRBD2
V gene: TRBV7-9
J gene: TRBJ2-1
CDR3 protein: CASSTLAGKNLGQFF
CDR3 DNA: TGTGCCAGCAGCACCCTAGCGGGGAAAAATTTGGGACAGTTCTTC

clone size: few
D gene: NA
V gene: TRBV5-1
J gene: TRBJ2-2
CDR3 protein: CASSFTGSTGELFF
CDR3 DNA: TGCGCCAGCAGTTTTACAGGATCCACCGGGGAGCTGTTTTTT

clone size: NA
D gene: NA
V gene: TRBV19
J gene: TRBJ2-7
CDR3 protein: CASNVRGSYEQYF
CDR3 DNA: TGTGCCAGTAACGTCCGTGGGTCCTACGAGCAGTACTTC

clone size: NA
D gene: NA
V gene: TRBV6-5
J gene: TRBJ2-1
CDR3 protein: CASSYRPGSSYNEQFF
CDR3 DNA: TGTGCCAGCAGTTACCGTCCGGGGAGCTCCTACAATGAGCAGTTCTTC

clone size: NA
D gene: NA
V gene: TRBV5-6
J gene: TRBJ2-7
CDR3 protein: CASSPYLTQDYEQYF
CDR3 DNA: TGTGCCAGCAGCCCTTATTTAACCCAGGACTACGAGCAGTACTTC

clone size: NA
D gene: TRBD1
V gene: TRBV16
J gene: TRBJ2-4
CDR3 protein: CASSQSLAGGIQYF
CDR3 DNA: TGTGCCAGCAGCCAATCCTTAGCAGGGGGCATTCAGTACTTC

clone size: NA
D gene: TRBD1
V gene: TRBV27
J gene: TRBJ1-1
CDR3 protein: CASSLKIRDRQLF
CDR3 DNA: TGTGCCAGCAGTTTAAAAATTAGGGACAGGCAATTATTT

clone size: NA
D gene: NA
V gene: TRBV6-6
J gene: TRBJ2-7
CDR3 protein: CASKDAGYEQYF
CDR3 DNA: TGTGCCAGCAAGGACGCAGGCTACGAGCAGTACTTC

clone size: NA
D gene: NA
V gene: TRBV4-3
J gene: TRBJ2-6
CDR3 protein: CASSIGAPGANVLTF
CDR3 DNA: TGCGCCAGCAGCATAGGGGCACCTGGGGCCAACGTCCTGACTTTC

clone size: once
D gene: NA
V gene: TRBV29-1
J gene: TRBJ2-3
CDR3 protein: CSVGRLRDTQYF
CDR3 DNA: TGCAGCGTTGGCCGCCTAAGAGATACGCAGTATTTT

clone size: NA
D gene: TRBD1
V gene: TRBV7-2
J gene: TRBJ2-2
CDR3 protein: CASSPRTGLNTGELFF
CDR3 DNA: TGTGCCAGCAGCCCCCGGACAGGTCTGAACACCGGGGAGCTGTTTTTT

clone size: NA
D gene: NA
V gene: TRBV2
J gene: TRBJ2-2
CDR3 protein: CASSPDSGELFF
CDR3 DNA: TGTGCCAGCAGTCCGGACAGCGGGGAGCTGTTTTTT

clone size: NA
D gene: TRBD1
V gene: TRBV19
J gene: TRBJ1-4
CDR3 protein: CASSSGTGGLELFF
CDR3 DNA: TGTGCCAGTAGTAGCGGGACAGGGGGCCTGGAACTGTTTTTT

clone size: NA
D gene: NA
V gene: TRBV29-1
J gene: TRBJ2-3
CDR3 protein: CSGDRAGGGDTQYF
CDR3 DNA: TGCAGCGGCGATCGCGCAGGAGGTGGGGATACGCAGTATTTT

clone size: NA
D gene: TRBD2
V gene: TRBV7-9
J gene: TRBJ2-1
CDR3 protein: CASSLELAGVKFF
CDR3 DNA: TGTGCCAGCAGCTTAGAACTAGCGGGAGTGAAGTTCTTC

clone size: NA
D gene: TRBD1
V gene: TRBV5-4
J gene: TRBJ1-2
CDR3 protein: CASSSADREDGYTF
CDR3 DNA: TGTGCCAGCAGCTCGGCGGACAGGGAGGATGGCTACACCTTC

clone size: NA
D gene: NA
V gene: TRBV15
J gene: TRBJ2-7
CDR3 protein: CATRTGAGRDEQYF
CDR3 DNA: TGTGCCACCAGGACGGGAGCGGGTAGGGACGAGCAGTACTTC

clone size: NA
D gene: TRBD2
V gene: TRBV18
J gene: TRBJ2-5
CDR3 protein: CASSEAGARETQYF
CDR3 DNA: TGTGCCAGCTCAGAAGCGGGAGCTAGGGAGACCCAGTACTTC

clone size: NA
D gene: NA
V gene: TRBV7-2
J gene: TRBJ2-3
CDR3 protein: CASSLTAGSTDTQYF
CDR3 DNA: TGTGCCAGCAGCTTAACCGCGGGGAGCACAGATACGCAGTATTTT

clone size: NA
D gene: TRBD2
V gene: TRBV10-1
J gene: TRBJ2-7
CDR3 protein: CASSEHPGLAGTSYEQYF
CDR3 DNA: TGCGCCAGCAGTGAGCATCCGGGACTAGCGGGGACCTCCTACGAGCAGTACTTC

clone size: NA
D gene: TRBD2
V gene: TRBV18
J gene: TRBJ2-4
CDR3 protein: CASSPLGLAGPKIAKNIQYF
CDR3 DNA: TGTGCCAGCTCACCATTGGGACTAGCGGGACCTAAGATAGCCAAAAACATTCAGTACTTC

clone size: once
D gene: NA
V gene: TRBV7-9
J gene: TRBJ2-2
CDR3 protein: CASSSGRGELFF
CDR3 DNA: TGTGCCAGCAGCTCAGGGCGCGGGGAGCTGTTTTTT

clone size: once
D gene: NA
V gene: TRBV2
J gene: TRBJ1-4
CDR3 protein: CASSEGETARRKLFF
CDR3 DNA: TGTGCCAGCAGTGAAGGGGAGACAGCCAGACGAAAACTGTTTTTT

clone size: NA
D gene: TRBD1
V gene: TRBV5-4
J gene: TRBJ1-1
CDR3 protein: CASSFTGVTTEAFF
CDR3 DNA: TGTGCCAGCAGCTTCACAGGGGTGACCACTGAAGCTTTCTTT

clone size: NA
D gene: NA
V gene: TRBV7-9
J gene: TRBJ2-7
CDR3 protein: CASSPRRRGEQYF
CDR3 DNA: TGTGCCAGCAGCCCCCGGCGGCGAGGCGAGCAGTACTTC

clone size: few
D gene: NA
V gene: TRBV11-3
J gene: TRBJ2-1
CDR3 protein: CASSLRAHSEQFF
CDR3 DNA: TGTGCCAGCAGCCTACGGGCCCACAGTGAGCAGTTCTTC

clone size: NA
D gene: TRBD2
V gene: TRBV7-9
J gene: TRBJ2-3
CDR3 protein: CASSGGTSGPTDTQYF
CDR3 DNA: TGTGCCAGCAGCGGCGGGACTAGCGGACCCACAGATACGCAGTATTTT

clone size: NA
D gene: TRBD2
V gene: TRBV7-2
J gene: TRBJ2-3
CDR3 protein: CASSRVVSGSPDTQYF
CDR3 DNA: TGTGCCAGCAGCCGGGTTGTTAGCGGGAGCCCAGATACGCAGTATTTT

clone size: NA
D gene: NA
V gene: TRBV28
J gene: TRBJ1-5
CDR3 protein: CASSLVGGFQPQHF
CDR3 DNA: TGTGCCAGCAGCCTCGTGGGGGGCTTCCAGCCCCAGCATTTT

clone size: few
D gene: NA
V gene: TRBV7-2
J gene: TRBJ2-5
CDR3 protein: CASSITVQETQYF
CDR3 DNA: TGTGCCAGCAGCATAACAGTCCAAGAGACCCAGTACTTC

clone size: NA
D gene: NA
V gene: TRBV7-8
J gene: TRBJ2-7
CDR3 protein: CASIIWRATGPSYEQYF
CDR3 DNA: TGTGCCAGCATCATATGGCGGGCAACGGGACCCTCCTACGAGCAGTACTTC

clone size: few
D gene: TRBD2
V gene: TRBV5-1
J gene: TRBJ2-3
CDR3 protein: CASSPGLAQSTDTQYF
CDR3 DNA: TGCGCCAGCAGCCCCGGACTAGCGCAAAGCACAGATACGCAGTATTTT

clone size: NA
D gene: NA
V gene: TRBV7-8
J gene: TRBJ1-3
CDR3 protein: CASSLGAGSGNTIYF
CDR3 DNA: TGTGCCAGCAGCTTAGGAGCAGGGAGTGGAAACACCATATATTTT

clone size: NA
D gene: TRBD2
V gene: TRBV10-1
J gene: TRBJ2-7
CDR3 protein: CASSEHPGLAGTSYEQYF
CDR3 DNA: TGCGCCAGCAGTGAGCACCCGGGACTAGCGGGGACCTCCTACGAGCAGTACTTC

clone size: NA
D gene: NA
V gene: TRBV6-5
J gene: TRBJ2-5
CDR3 protein: CASQAGAARQETQYF
CDR3 DNA: TGTGCCAGTCAGGCGGGGGCGGCCCGACAAGAGACCCAGTACTTC

clone size: NA
D gene: NA
V gene: TRBV2
J gene: TRBJ1-2
CDR3 protein: CASRLTRDTGGGYTF
CDR3 DNA: TGTGCCAGCAGACTAACCCGGGACACCGGGGGTGGCTACACCTTC

clone size: NA
D gene: TRBD2
V gene: TRBV19
J gene: TRBJ2-3
CDR3 protein: CASSKTSGRFSGRADTQYF
CDR3 DNA: TGTGCCAGTAGTAAGACTAGCGGGAGATTCTCGGGGCGCGCAGATACGCAGTATTTT

clone size: NA
D gene: NA
V gene: TRBV29-1
J gene: TRBJ1-2
CDR3 protein: CSVDPREIYGYTF
CDR3 DNA: TGCAGCGTTGACCCCAGGGAAATCTATGGCTACACCTTC

clone size: once
D gene: NA
V gene: TRBV6-1
J gene: TRBJ2-1
CDR3 protein: CASSEMRRSSYNEQFF
CDR3 DNA: TGTGCCAGCAGTGAAATGAGGCGGAGCTCCTACAATGAGCAGTTCTTC

clone size: NA
D gene: NA
V gene: TRBV19
J gene: TRBJ1-5
CDR3 protein: CASSTTVNQPQHF
CDR3 DNA: TGTGCCAGTAGTACGACGGTCAATCAGCCCCAGCATTTT

clone size: NA
D gene: TRBD2
V gene: TRBV7-2
J gene: TRBJ2-1
CDR3 protein: CASSLSGSSYNEQFF
CDR3 DNA: TGTGCCAGCAGCCTAAGCGGGAGCTCCTACAATGAGCAGTTCTTC

clone size: NA
D gene: NA
V gene: TRBV5-1
J gene: TRBJ2-3
CDR3 protein: CASSRREGSSTDTQYF
CDR3 DNA: TGCGCCAGCAGCCGCCGAGAGGGTAGCTCCACAGATACGCAGTATTTT

clone size: NA
D gene: TRBD2
V gene: TRBV7-2
J gene: TRBJ2-7
CDR3 protein: CASSLGLAVAYEQYF
CDR3 DNA: TGTGCCAGCAGCCTAGGACTAGCGGTCGCCTACGAGCAGTACTTC

clone size: NA
D gene: TRBD2
V gene: TRBV6-6
J gene: TRBJ2-5
CDR3 protein: CASRGLAGVETQYF
CDR3 DNA: TGTGCCAGCAGAGGACTAGCGGGAGTTGAGACCCAGTACTTC

clone size: NA
D gene: NA
V gene: TRBV28
J gene: TRBJ1-2
CDR3 protein: CASLDGNYGYTF
CDR3 DNA: TGTGCCAGCCTAGACGGAAACTATGGCTACACCTTC

clone size: NA
D gene: TRBD2
V gene: TRBV6-5
J gene: TRBJ2-3
CDR3 protein: CASSLTSATDTQYF
CDR3 DNA: TGTGCCAGCAGTTTGACTAGCGCCACAGATACGCAGTATTTT

clone size: NA
D gene: NA
V gene: TRBV2
J gene: TRBJ2-5
CDR3 protein: CASNYRRDARRQETQYF
CDR3 DNA: TGTGCCAGCAACTATAGACGGGACGCCCGGCGGCAAGAGACCCAGTACTTC

clone size: NA
D gene: NA
V gene: TRBV11-2
J gene: TRBJ2-5
CDR3 protein: CASSQREAQGLETQYF
CDR3 DNA: TGTGCCAGCAGCCAGCGTGAGGCGCAGGGGCTGGAGACCCAGTACTTC

clone size: NA
D gene: NA
V gene: TRBV5-1
J gene: TRBJ2-2
CDR3 protein: CASSPGRKPQTTGELFF
CDR3 DNA: TGCGCCAGCAGCCCCGGACGAAAGCCTCAAACCACCGGGGAGCTGTTTTTT

clone size: NA
D gene: NA
V gene: TRBV4-2
J gene: TRBJ2-7
CDR3 protein: CASSPLRASDEQYF
CDR3 DNA: TGTGCCAGCAGTCCCCTTAGAGCGTCGGATGAGCAGTACTTC